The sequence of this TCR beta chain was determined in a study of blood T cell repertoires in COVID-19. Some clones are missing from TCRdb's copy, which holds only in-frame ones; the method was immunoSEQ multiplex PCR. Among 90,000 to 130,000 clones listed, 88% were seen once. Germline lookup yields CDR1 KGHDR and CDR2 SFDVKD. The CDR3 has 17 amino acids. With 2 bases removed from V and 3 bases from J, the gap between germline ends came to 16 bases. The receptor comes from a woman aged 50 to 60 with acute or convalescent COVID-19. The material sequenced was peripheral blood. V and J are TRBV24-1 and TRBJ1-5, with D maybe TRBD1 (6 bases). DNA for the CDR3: TGTGCCACCAGTGATTCGGTCCGCGCAGGGGACAATCAGCCCCAGCATTTT. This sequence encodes CATSDSVRAGDNQPQHF.